What follows are 10 T cell receptor beta chains derived from one specimen sequenced in a study of shared clonotypes between healthy human individuals. Cells designated naive CD8 were CD45RO-negative and were positively selected for CCR7, with terminally differentiated effector memory CD45RA+ cells excluded. Produced via immunoSEQ multiplex PCR; TCRdb's table is partial and in-frame only. The sample consists of some 1,900,000 clones, about 95% of them appearing once. What was sequenced was naive CD8+ T cells sorted from blood. Receptors originate from a man between 18 and 29 years old in good health.

This chain uses TRBV27 with TRBJ2-1, with TRBD2 matching 12 bases. V was pared by 5 bases and J by 8 bases, with 10 bases of the junction left unmatched. The CDR3 covers 16 residues. From germline, CDR1 is MNHEY and CDR2 SMNVEV (reference sequence). The CDR3 DNA reads TGTGCCAGCAGTCGCCAACTAGCGGGGGGCCCCGATGAGCAGTTCTTC. The encoded protein is CASSRQLAGGPDEQFF.

The chain has TRBV7-2 and TRBJ2-5; perhaps TRBD1 as D (6 bases). Looked up from germline, CDR1 is SGHTA and CDR2 is FQGNSA. V lost 4 bases and J lost 1, with 19 bases in between. The CDR3 has 17 amino acids. CDR3 DNA: TGTGCCAGCAGCTCGGTCGCCTGGACAGATCCCCAAGAGACCCAGTACTTC. Protein product: CASSSVAWTDPQETQYF.

This chain links TRBV7-3 with TRBJ2-2, with 8 bases identical to TRBD1. After removal of 5 bases from V and 3 bases from J, the junction contained 11 bases not matched to a gene. Germline V gene data show CDR1 as SGHTA and CDR2 as FQGTGA. CDR3 length: 17 amino acids. The DNA for the CDR3 is TGTGCCAGCAGCGTTGGCCCAGGGGGCGCGGACACCGGGGAGCTGTTTTTT. Translation gives CASSVGPGGADTGELFF. Full variable domain (outside the CDR3, taken from reference TRBV7-3 and TRBJ2-2): GAGVSQTPSNKVTEKGKYVELRCDPISGHTALYWYRQSLGQGPEFLIYFQGTGAADDSGLPNDRFFAVRPEGSVSTLKIQRTERGDSAVYLCASSVGPGGADTGELFFGEGSRLTVL.

The CDR3 protein is CASSQGASYEQYF. For the CDR3, the DNA is TGTGCCAGCAGTCAGGGGGCTTCCTACGAGCAGTACTTC. The V gene is TRBV2, the J gene TRBJ2-7, with TRBD1 matching 8 bases. Trimming cost V 5 bases and J 1 base; bases outside gene matches: 1. The CDR3 covers 13 residues. Germline V gene lookup returns CDR1 SNHLY and CDR2 FYNNEI.

The V call is TRBV6-5, the J call TRBJ2-7; 10 bases are a match to TRBD2. The V and J ends lost 7 bases and 0 bases, in that order; junction bases with no gene match: 6. The germline V gene has CDR1 MNHEY and CDR2 SVGAGI. This CDR3 contains 15 residues. CDR3 amino acids: CASTIAGGLSYEQYF. DNA for the CDR3: TGTGCCAGCACCATAGCGGGAGGTCTCTCCTACGAGCAGTACTTC.

Here the CDR3 DNA reads TGTGCCAGCAGTGACCGTGGGGGGGTTGAAGCTTTCTTT. Its translation: CASSDRGGVEAFF. The V and J genes are TRBV6-1 and TRBJ1-1; a weak D match, TRBD1 (5 bases). The germline V gene has CDR1 MNHNS and CDR2 SASEGT. Trimming left V 3 bases short and J 7 bases short, with 12 bases between. There are 13 residues in the CDR3.

V and J are TRBV5-6 and TRBJ1-6, with 8 bases fitting TRBD1. This CDR3 region has 17 residues. The V gene end was trimmed by 0 bases and the J gene end by 0 bases; junction bases not matched to a gene: 2. From germline, CDR1 is SGHDT and CDR2 YYEEEE. CDR3 loop: CASSLGTGSSYNSPLHF. The CDR3 DNA reads as TGTGCCAGCAGCTTGGGGACAGGGAGCTCCTATAATTCACCCCTCCACTTT. The full variable domain, in which reference TRBV5-6 and TRBJ1-6 provide the parts outside the CDR3, is DAGVTQSPTHLIKTRGQQVTLRCSPKSGHDTVSWYQQALGQGPQFIFQYYEEEERQRGNFPDRFSGHQFPNYSSELNVNALLLGDSALYLCASSLGTGSSYNSPLHFGNGTRLTVT.

The chain uses TRBV20-1 and TRBJ2-1; D call uncertain. Trimming removed 5 bases at V and 9 bases at J, with 11 bases between. Germline V gene sequence: CDR1 DFQATT, CDR2 SNEGSKA (reference sequence). The CDR3 contains 11 residues. The CDR3 coding sequence is TGCAGTGCTCCACTCGTAAGTGAGCAGTTCTTC. Translated, it gives CSAPLVSEQFF.

The chain is built from TRBV27 and TRBJ1-1, with D unclear. CDR3 length: 14 amino acids. Germline V gene data show CDR1 as MNHEY and CDR2 as SMNVEV (reference sequence). With 5 bases removed from V and 0 bases from J, the gap between germline ends came to 10 bases. The CDR3 loop is CASSPAEMNTEAFF. CDR3 bases: TGTGCCAGCAGTCCCGCAGAGATGAACACTGAAGCTTTCTTT.

This chain joins TRBV29-1 and TRBJ2-7, with D perhaps assigned TRBD1 or TRBD2 (5 bases each). Germline V gives CDR1 SQVTM, CDR2 ANQGSEA. V lost 4 bases and J lost 5, with 12 bases in between. This CDR3 is 12 amino acids long. CDR3 residues: CSVARDGNEQYF. The DNA of the CDR3 is TGCAGCGTTGCTCGGGACGGAAACGAGCAGTACTTC.